This TCR beta chain came from a study of blood T cell repertoires in COVID-19. Across the whole study: COVID-19 samples, acute and convalescent, were from the United States, Italy and Spain. Sample material is recorded as cDNA or gDNA derived from T cells, B-cell-depleted T cells, or PBMCs.

Study processing details: It was from reference gene primer amplification that nucleated cell counts were estimated. Data came from immunoSEQ multiplex PCR; TCRdb stores just in-frame clones and leaves some out. V, J and clone size are those of that table, while D and trimming were read from the DNA. Among around 81,000 clones listed, approximately 85% were seen once. The CDR3 runs 14 residues. From germline, CDR1 is SGHTA and CDR2 FQGNSA. V gave up 8 bases and J gave up 6 bases; unmatched junction bases: 6. The chain recombines TRBV7-2 with TRBJ2-2; 10 positions match TRBD2. The sequencing sample was made of peripheral blood. This sequence was found in a man between 65 and 85 years old with acute or convalescent COVID-19. The CDR3 loop is CASGGLAVAGELFF. The CDR3 nucleotides read TGTGCCAGCGGTGGACTAGCGGTGGCCGGGGAGCTGTTTTTT.